This T cell receptor beta chain was identified in a study of patients and donors after allogeneic stem cell transplantation. V was cut by 3 bases and J by 0 bases, with 7 bases left in between. Germline-derived CDR1 and CDR2 are SGHRS and YFSETQ. This CDR3 region has 15 residues. MiXCR, run by TCRdb on the RT-PCR reads, gives a single entry per CDR3 protein. The sample consists of about 110,000 distinct CDR3 sequences, approximately 35% of them appearing once. The TCR originated in a human donor who was either an allogeneic HSCT recipient or a stem cell or donor lymphocyte infusion donor (not recorded which). It is not recorded whose cells these are; they may come from a transplant donor. The chain couples TRBV5-1 to TRBJ2-6; D not resolved. Material for sequencing was blood, either unsorted or a sorted T cell fraction (not recorded which). The CDR3 coding sequence is TGCGCCAGCAGCTACGACGGCTCTGGGGCCAACGTCCTGACTTTC. Amino acid sequence: CASSYDGSGANVLTF.